The 26 T cell receptor beta chains below were found in one sample sequenced in a study of early T cells in non-severe SARS-CoV-2 infection. TCRdb independently ran MiXCR on the 5' RACE reads; one entry per CDR3 protein. This sample has about 84,000 distinct CDR3 sequences, with about an eighth found just once. Sequencing input: whole blood. Receptors originate from an adult who was a healthcare worker with PCR-confirmed SARS-CoV-2 infection or an uninfected control (not recorded which).

This clonotype was counted only a few times. This chain connects TRBV20-1 to TRBJ2-7; D may correspond to TRBD1 or TRBD2 (5 bases each). This CDR3 comprises 14 residues. Trimming took off 0 bases at V and 4 bases at J, with 13 bases between the two ends. Germline CDR1 is DFQATT and CDR2 is SNEGSKA (reference sequence). CDR3 in amino acids: CSARDYRGLYEQYF. The CDR3 bases are TGCAGTGCTAGAGATTACCGGGGCCTTTACGAGCAGTACTTC.

Ten or more counts support this clonotype. The chain recombines TRBV7-9 with TRBJ1-1; TRBD1 might be the D (6 bases). Germline CDR1 is SEHNR and CDR2 is FQNEAQ (reference sequence). The CDR3 covers 14 residues. The ends were cut back, 4 bases at V and 8 bases at J, with 17 bases in the middle. The CDR3 DNA is TGTGCCAGCAGCTCTACCTGGGGGGGCGAGGAAGCTTTCTTT. It translates to CASSSTWGGEEAFF. The full variable domain, rest sourced from reference TRBV7-9 and TRBJ1-1, is DTGVSQNPRHKITKRGQNVTFRCDPISEHNRLYWYRQTLGQGPEFLTYFQNEAQLEKSRLLSDRFSAERPKGSFSTLEIQRTEQGDSAMYLCASSSTWGGEEAFFGQGTRLTVV.

This chain connects TRBV27 to TRBJ1-3, with 7 bases aligning to TRBD1. The V and J ends lost 5 bases and 5 bases, in that order; junction bases with no gene match: 6. Germline CDR1 and CDR2: MNHEY and SMNVEV (reference sequence). CDR3 length: 14 residues. The CDR3 DNA reads as TGTGCCAGCAGTCCCCAGGGGGGGAGAAACACCATATATTTT. As protein: CASSPQGGRNTIYF.

This clonotype was seen only a few times. The J gene is TRBJ2-3, the V gene TRBV11-3; D unresolved. The CDR3 is 17 residues long. Germline CDR1 SGHNT, CDR2 YENEEA. With 4 bases removed from V and 0 bases from J, the gap between germline ends came to 17 bases. The CDR3 nucleotides read TGTGCCAGCAGCTCCTTTGATCGGTGGGAAAGCACAGATACGCAGTATTTT. It specifies CASSSFDRWESTDTQYF.

A word on this clonotype: An end of the junction differs from the germline gene, which may be a read error. As DNA, the CDR3 is TGTGCCAGCTCACCTGGGACAGTCAACTATGGCCACACCTTC. Residues: CASSPGTVNYGHTF. The chain has TRBV18 and TRBJ1-2, with 7 bases fitting TRBD1. The CDR3 totals 14 residues. Germline CDR1 and CDR2: KGHSH and LQKENI.

This clonotype was counted ten times or more. The gene calls are TRBV12-3 or TRBV12-4 and TRBJ2-3; 8 nucleotides match TRBD1. CDR3 size: 14 residues. V dropped 6 bases and J dropped 1; count of bases not matched to a gene: 3. The CDR3 region is CASSTGQGTDTQYF. Written as DNA, the CDR3 is TGTGCCAGCAGCACGGGACAGGGCACAGATACGCAGTATTTT.

This rearrangement joins TRBV29-1 to TRBJ1-3; D may be TRBD1 (5 bases). Trimming cost V 4 bases and J 4 bases, with 17 bases left between them. The CDR3 sequence is 15 residues long. CDR1 SQVTM and CDR2 ANQGSEA come from the germline V gene. The CDR3 loop is CSVGVPRALGNTIYF. DNA for the CDR3: TGCAGCGTTGGTGTTCCCAGGGCGTTAGGAAACACCATATATTTT.

This clonotype occurred a few times. The V and J genes are TRBV3-1 and TRBJ2-1, with 9 bases identical to TRBD2. After removal of 5 bases from V and 0 bases from J, the junction contained 8 bases not matched to a gene. This CDR3 has 17 amino acids. Per the germline V gene, CDR1 is LGHDT and CDR2 is YNNKEL (reference sequence). The CDR3 is CASSFRGLAHSYNEQFF. For the CDR3, the DNA is TGTGCCAGCAGCTTCCGCGGACTAGCGCACTCCTACAATGAGCAGTTCTTC.

To note about this clonotype: Its ends do not fully match the called genes, so a read error is possible. The chain has TRBV28 and TRBJ2-1, with TRBD1 identical over 10 bases. The CDR3 contains 18 residues. The germline V gene has CDR1 MDHEN and CDR2 SYDVKM. CDR3 DNA sequence: TGTGCCAGCACTTTATCTGTACCGGGACAGGGGCCGCGCCTAGAGCAGTTCTTC. Its translation: CASTLSVPGQGPRLEQFF.

Ten or more counts support this clonotype. The chain couples TRBV7-9 to TRBJ2-1; D not certain. This CDR3 contains 13 residues. V was shortened by 0 bases and J by 8 bases, with 8 bases between the two germline ends. Germline CDR1 is SEHNR and CDR2 is FQNEAQ (reference sequence). This CDR3 is CASSLAGWDEQFF. DNA of the CDR3: TGTGCCAGCAGCTTAGCCGGCTGGGATGAGCAGTTCTTC.

This clonotype was seen more than once but under ten times. This chain connects TRBV4-1 to TRBJ2-3, with 9 bases aligning to TRBD2. The germline V gene has CDR1 MGHRA and CDR2 YSYEKL. This CDR3 has 19 amino acids. J was trimmed by 1 base and V by 4 bases; bases with no gene match: 15. The CDR3: CASSRGGLAGQGGTDTQYF. Here the CDR3 DNA reads TGCGCCAGCAGCCGAGGAGGGCTAGCGGGACAAGGAGGCACAGATACGCAGTATTTT.

This chain joins TRBV18 and TRBJ2-3; either TRBD1 or TRBD2 may fit D (5 bases each). CDR3 length: 17 amino acids. In germline, CDR1 is KGHSH, CDR2 LQKENI. V gave up 3 bases and J gave up 6 bases, with 22 bases separating them. CDR3 loop: CASSPPYWGSPRDTQYF. The DNA of the CDR3 is TGTGCCAGCTCACCTCCCTATTGGGGGTCCCCTCGTGATACGCAGTATTTT.

This clonotype was picked up many times. This sequence joins TRBV19 and TRBJ2-7; TRBD2 aligns across 13 bases. Germline CDR1 and CDR2: LNHDA and SQIVND (reference sequence). Trimming removed 5 bases from V and 2 bases from J; junction bases left unmatched: 6. The CDR3 runs 16 residues. Here the CDR3 reads CASSPGLAGVPYEQYF. The CDR3 bases are TGTGCCAGTAGTCCCGGACTAGCGGGAGTACCCTACGAGCAGTACTTC.

The chain links TRBV12-3 or TRBV12-4 to TRBJ1-1; 8 bases agree with TRBD1. The CDR3 covers 16 residues. Losses at the gene ends were 3 bases for V and 6 bases for J; bases not matched to a gene: 12. The CDR3 DNA sequence: TGTGCCAGCAGTTTCGACGGGACAGGCAGATTCGCTGAAGCTTTCTTT. Translation gives CASSFDGTGRFAEAFF.

This clonotype came up a few times. The chain combines TRBV28 with TRBJ1-6, with a tentative D call TRBD1 (5 bases). V gave up 9 bases and J gave up 5 bases, with 11 bases separating them. Germline V gene data show CDR1 as MDHEN and CDR2 as SYDVKM. This CDR3 has 13 residues. The CDR3 loop reads CASKGSHNSPLHF. Here the CDR3 DNA reads TGTGCCAGTAAGGGGTCGCATAATTCACCCCTCCACTTT.

Only one count was recorded for this clonotype. The rearrangement links TRBV2 to TRBJ1-2; D is unclear. The CDR3 runs to 16 residues. From germline, CDR1 is SNHLY and CDR2 FYNNEI. V was clipped by 3 bases and J by 2 bases, with 16 bases between them. The CDR3 DNA follows: TGTGCCAGCAGTGAGATAAGAGGGATTTGGAACTATGGCTACACCTTC. It encodes CASSEIRGIWNYGYTF.

This chain connects TRBV3-1 to TRBJ2-2; D call uncertain. The V and J ends lost 1 base and 6 bases respectively, with 0 bases between them. There are 11 residues in the CDR3. Germline CDR1 reads LGHDT; CDR2 reads YNNKEL (reference sequence). This chain's CDR3 is CASSQAGELFF. The CDR3 DNA follows: TGTGCCAGCAGCCAAGCCGGGGAGCTGTTTTTT.

This clonotype came up many times. This chain joins TRBV28 and TRBJ1-4; D ambiguous. The germline V and J ends were trimmed by 4 bases and 11 bases, with 20 bases remaining between them. Germline-derived CDR1 and CDR2 are MDHEN and SYDVKM. The CDR3 loop spans 15 amino acids. CDR3 DNA sequence: TGTGCCAGCAGTTCCAGCGAAAAACTTGCCGGGAAACTGTTTTTT. It encodes CASSSSEKLAGKLFF.

The V call is TRBV28, the J call TRBJ2-5; 8 bases are a match to TRBD1. CDR1 and CDR2 (germline): MDHEN, SYDVKM. The CDR3 totals 15 residues. V was pared by 5 bases and J by 5 bases, with 10 bases of the junction left unmatched. This CDR3 is CASSRQTGVSETQYF. As DNA, the CDR3 is TGTGCCAGCAGTCGACAGACAGGGGTCAGTGAGACCCAGTACTTC.

This clonotype was counted at least ten times. V and J are TRBV20-1 and TRBJ1-1; D is unresolved. Germline CDR1 DFQATT, CDR2 SNEGSKA (reference sequence). V was cut by 2 bases and J by 5 bases, with 12 bases left in between. There are 13 residues in the CDR3. The CDR3: CSARNPGRTEAFF. The CDR3 nucleotides are TGCAGTGCTAGAAACCCCGGGAGGACTGAAGCTTTCTTT.

This clonotype was seen repeatedly, ten times or more. V gene TRBV29-1 combines with J gene TRBJ2-7; D may be TRBD2 (5 bases). This CDR3 is 12 amino acids long. V lost 4 bases and J 7 bases, leaving 14 bases between the germline ends. Germline V gene lookup returns CDR1 SQVTM and CDR2 ANQGSEA. Here the CDR3 reads CSVVIGPGEQYF. The CDR3 DNA sequence: TGCAGCGTTGTAATAGGTCCGGGAGAGCAGTACTTC.

This clonotype occurred many times. The chain uses TRBV6-5 and TRBJ2-7, with 8 bases identical to TRBD2. V was pared by 6 bases and J by 2 bases, with 12 bases of the junction left unmatched. The CDR3 has 16 residues. CDR1 and CDR2 (germline): MNHEY, SVGAGI. CDR3: CASRSYAREVTYEQYF. For the CDR3, the DNA is TGTGCCAGCAGATCCTACGCGCGGGAGGTAACCTACGAGCAGTACTTC.

V usage is TRBV18 and J usage is TRBJ2-1; 9 nucleotides match TRBD2. Trimming took 3 bases from V and 4 from J; bases not matched to a gene: 7. Germline CDR1 KGHSH, CDR2 LQKENI. The CDR3 has 16 amino acids. In DNA, the CDR3 is TGTGCCAGCTCACCCCTGAGCGGGAGGTTGTACAATGAGCAGTTCTTC. Translating it yields CASSPLSGRLYNEQFF.

This clonotype showed up just a few times. In DNA, the CDR3 is TGCAGCGCTAGGCAGGTTACTGAAGCTTTCTTT. This codes for CSARQVTEAFF. The chain recombines TRBV29-1 with TRBJ1-1; D remains unclear. The CDR3 covers 11 residues. Trimming removed 7 bases at V and 5 bases at J, with 11 bases between. The germline CDR1 and CDR2 sequences are SQVTM and ANQGSEA.

This clonotype occurred a few times. The chain couples TRBV29-1 to TRBJ1-1, with a weak D call TRBD1 (6 bases). The CDR3 has 13 amino acids. The germline V and J ends were trimmed by 6 bases and 5 bases, with 16 bases remaining between them. From germline, CDR1 is SQVTM and CDR2 ANQGSEA. Here the CDR3 reads CSVQGGAGTEAFF. CDR3 sequence (DNA): TGCAGCGTCCAAGGGGGGGCAGGAACTGAAGCTTTCTTT.

The J gene is TRBJ2-7, the V gene TRBV14; D remains unclear. V was shortened by 2 bases and J by 7 bases, with 15 bases between the two germline ends. The CDR3 runs 14 residues. The V gene's germline CDR1 is SGHDN and CDR2 FVKESK. DNA of the CDR3: TGTGCCAGCAGCCAATACCCCAGGCTACGAGAGCAGTACTTC. Amino acids: CASSQYPRLREQYF.